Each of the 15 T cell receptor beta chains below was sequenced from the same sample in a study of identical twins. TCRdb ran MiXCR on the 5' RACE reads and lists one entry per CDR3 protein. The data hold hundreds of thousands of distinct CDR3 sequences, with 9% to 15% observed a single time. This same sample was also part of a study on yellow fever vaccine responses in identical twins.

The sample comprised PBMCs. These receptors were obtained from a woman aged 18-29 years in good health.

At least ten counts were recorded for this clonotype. CDR3 in amino acids: CASRPGQGADYGYTF. The CDR3 bases are TGTGCCAGCAGGCCGGGACAGGGGGCGGATTATGGCTACACCTTC. The chain combines TRBV12-3 or TRBV12-4 with TRBJ1-2; 12 bases are shared with TRBD1. This CDR3 spans 15 amino acids. V shed 6 bases, J shed 5 bases, and the junction held 7 bases outside the gene matches.

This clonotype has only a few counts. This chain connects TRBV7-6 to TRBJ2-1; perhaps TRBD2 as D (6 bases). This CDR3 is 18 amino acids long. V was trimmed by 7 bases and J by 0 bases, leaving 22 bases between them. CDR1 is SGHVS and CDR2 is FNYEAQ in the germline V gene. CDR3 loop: CASTPWGTGTHSYNEQFF. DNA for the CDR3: TGTGCCAGCACCCCTTGGGGAACCGGGACTCACTCCTACAATGAGCAGTTCTTC. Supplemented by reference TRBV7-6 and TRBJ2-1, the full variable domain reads GAGVSQSPRYKVTKRGQDVALRCDPISGHVSLYWYRQALGQGPEFLTYFNYEAQQDKSGLPNDRFSAERPEGSISTLTIQRTEQRDSAMYRCASTPWGTGTHSYNEQFFGPGTRLTVL.

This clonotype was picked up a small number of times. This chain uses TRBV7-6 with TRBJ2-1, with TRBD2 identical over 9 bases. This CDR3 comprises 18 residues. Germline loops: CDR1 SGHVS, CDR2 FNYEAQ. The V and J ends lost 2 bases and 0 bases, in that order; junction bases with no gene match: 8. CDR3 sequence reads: CASSLLAGLISSYNEQFF. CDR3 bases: TGTGCCAGCAGCTTACTAGCGGGACTTATCAGCTCCTACAATGAGCAGTTCTTC.

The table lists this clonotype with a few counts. In nucleotides, the CDR3 is TGCGCCAGCAGCCAAGATCGTATAGGGGGCGACAGCACTGAAGCTTTCTTT. It translates to CASSQDRIGGDSTEAFF. The rearrangement uses TRBV4-1 and TRBJ1-1; the match to TRBD1 covers 7 bases. The CDR3 totals 17 residues. Germline trimming cut 0 bases from V and 4 bases from J; bases unmatched to any gene: 11. CDR1 and CDR2 (germline): MGHRA, YSYEKL.

CDR3 loop: CSAEFRGLGYNEQFF. The CDR3 DNA follows: TGCAGTGCCGAGTTTAGGGGGCTCGGATACAATGAGCAGTTCTTC. The J gene is TRBJ2-1, the V gene TRBV20-1; the match to TRBD1 covers 7 bases. Germline V gene lookup returns CDR1 DFQATT and CDR2 SNEGSKA (reference sequence). V was clipped by 6 bases and J by 4 bases; unmatched bases: 12. The CDR3 totals 15 residues.

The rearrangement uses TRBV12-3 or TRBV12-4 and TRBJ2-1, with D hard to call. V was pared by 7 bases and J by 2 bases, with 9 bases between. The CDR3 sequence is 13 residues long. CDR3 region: CASTDTAYNEQFF. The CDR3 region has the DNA TGTGCCAGCACCGACACTGCCTACAATGAGCAGTTCTTC.

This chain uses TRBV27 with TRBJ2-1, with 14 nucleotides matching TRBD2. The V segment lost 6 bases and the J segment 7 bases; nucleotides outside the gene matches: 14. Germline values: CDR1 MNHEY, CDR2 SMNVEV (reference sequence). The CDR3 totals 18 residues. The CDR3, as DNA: TGTGCCAGCAGACCGGGACTAGCGGGAGTTTGGGGCATTAATGAGCAGTTCTTC. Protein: CASRPGLAGVWGINEQFF.

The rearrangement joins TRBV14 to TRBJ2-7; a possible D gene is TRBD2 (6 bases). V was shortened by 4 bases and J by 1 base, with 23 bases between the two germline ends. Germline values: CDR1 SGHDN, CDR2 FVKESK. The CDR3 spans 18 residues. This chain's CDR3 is CASSPLGELAANSYEQYF. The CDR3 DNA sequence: TGTGCCAGCAGCCCATTAGGGGAACTAGCAGCTAATTCCTACGAGCAGTACTTC.

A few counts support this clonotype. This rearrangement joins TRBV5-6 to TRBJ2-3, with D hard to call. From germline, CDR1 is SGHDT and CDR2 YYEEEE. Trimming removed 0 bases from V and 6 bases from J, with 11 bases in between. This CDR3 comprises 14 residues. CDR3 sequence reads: CASSLVQELDTQYF. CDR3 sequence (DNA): TGTGCCAGCAGCTTGGTCCAGGAATTGGATACGCAGTATTTT.

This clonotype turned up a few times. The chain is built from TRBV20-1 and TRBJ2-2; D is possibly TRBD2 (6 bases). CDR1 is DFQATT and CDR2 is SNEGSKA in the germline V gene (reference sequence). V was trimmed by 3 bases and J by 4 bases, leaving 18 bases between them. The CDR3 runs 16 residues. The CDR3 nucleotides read TGCAGTGCTAGTGCTAGCGACCCGAGACTCACCGGGGAGCTGTTTTTT. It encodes CSASASDPRLTGELFF.

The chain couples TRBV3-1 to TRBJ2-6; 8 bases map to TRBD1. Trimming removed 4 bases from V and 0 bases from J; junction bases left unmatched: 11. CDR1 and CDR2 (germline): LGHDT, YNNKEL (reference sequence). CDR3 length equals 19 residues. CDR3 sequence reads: CASSRPQGVLASGANVLTF. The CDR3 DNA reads TGTGCCAGCAGCCGCCCACAGGGGGTCCTTGCCTCTGGGGCCAACGTCCTGACTTTC.

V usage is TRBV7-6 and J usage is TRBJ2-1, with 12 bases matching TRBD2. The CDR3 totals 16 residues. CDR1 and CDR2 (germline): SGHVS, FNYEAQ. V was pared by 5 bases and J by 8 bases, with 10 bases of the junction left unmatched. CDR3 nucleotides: TGTGCCAGCAGCCCGAAACTAGCGGGAGGTACGGATGAGCAGTTCTTC. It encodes CASSPKLAGGTDEQFF. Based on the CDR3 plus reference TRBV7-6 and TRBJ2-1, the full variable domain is GAGVSQSPRYKVTKRGQDVALRCDPISGHVSLYWYRQALGQGPEFLTYFNYEAQQDKSGLPNDRFSAERPEGSISTLTIQRTEQRDSAMYRCASSPKLAGGTDEQFFGPGTRLTVL.

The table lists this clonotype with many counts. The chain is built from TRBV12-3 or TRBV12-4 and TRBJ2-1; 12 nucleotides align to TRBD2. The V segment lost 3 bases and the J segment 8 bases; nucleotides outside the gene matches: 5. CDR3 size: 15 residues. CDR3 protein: CASSFPSGGVDEQFF. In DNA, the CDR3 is TGTGCCAGCAGTTTTCCTAGCGGGGGGGTGGATGAGCAGTTCTTC.

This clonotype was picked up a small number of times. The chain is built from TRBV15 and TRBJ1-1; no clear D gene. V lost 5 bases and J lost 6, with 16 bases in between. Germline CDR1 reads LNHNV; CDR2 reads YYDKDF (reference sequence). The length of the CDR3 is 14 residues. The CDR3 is CATSGRLLRAEAFF. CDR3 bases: TGTGCCACCAGCGGACGATTGCTGAGGGCTGAAGCTTTCTTT.

Here the CDR3 DNA reads TGCAGTGCTAGAAACACCGGGACACCCCAAGAGACCCAGTACTTC. Its protein is CSARNTGTPQETQYF. V usage is TRBV20-1 and J usage is TRBJ2-5, with a tentative D call TRBD1 (6 bases). Germline V gene data show CDR1 as DFQATT and CDR2 as SNEGSKA (reference sequence). The germline V and J ends were trimmed by 2 bases and 1 base, with 14 bases remaining between them. The CDR3 has 15 amino acids.